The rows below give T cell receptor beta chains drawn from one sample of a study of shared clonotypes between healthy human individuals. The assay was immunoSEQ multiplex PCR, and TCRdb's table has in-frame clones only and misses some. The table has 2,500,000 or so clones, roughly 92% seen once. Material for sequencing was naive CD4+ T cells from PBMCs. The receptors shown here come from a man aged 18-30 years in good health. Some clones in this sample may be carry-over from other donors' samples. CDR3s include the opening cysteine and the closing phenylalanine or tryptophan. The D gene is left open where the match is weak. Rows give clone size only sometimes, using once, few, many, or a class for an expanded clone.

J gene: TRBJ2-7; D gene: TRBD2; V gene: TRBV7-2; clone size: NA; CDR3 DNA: TGTGCCAGCAGCTTAGGCGGGAGGGCTTCCGAGCAGTACTTC; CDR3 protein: CASSLGGRASEQYF
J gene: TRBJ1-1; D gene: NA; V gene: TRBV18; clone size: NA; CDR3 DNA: TGTGCCAGCTCTCAGGGATTAACACCTGAAGCTTTCTTT; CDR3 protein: CASSQGLTPEAFF
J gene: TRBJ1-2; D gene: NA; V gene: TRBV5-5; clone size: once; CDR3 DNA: TGTGCCAGCAGCCGGCGGGACCCTGAGGGCTACACCTTC; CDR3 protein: CASSRRDPEGYTF
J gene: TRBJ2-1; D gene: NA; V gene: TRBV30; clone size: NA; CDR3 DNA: TGTGCCTGGAGTAACGGCGCCGAGCAGTTCTTC; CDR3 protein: CAWSNGAEQFF
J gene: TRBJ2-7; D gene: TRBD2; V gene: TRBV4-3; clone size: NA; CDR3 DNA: TGCGCCAGCAGCCAAAAGTTCACATCAATAAGCCGGGCTAGCGGAAATACCTACGAGCAGTACTTC; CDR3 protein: CASSQKFTSISRASGNTYEQYF
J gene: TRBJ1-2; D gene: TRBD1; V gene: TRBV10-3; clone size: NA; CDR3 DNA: TGTGCCATCGCGCTGGACAGGGAGAGTGGCTACACCTTC; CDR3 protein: CAIALDRESGYTF
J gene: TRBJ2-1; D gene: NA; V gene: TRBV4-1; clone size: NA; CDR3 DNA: TGCGCCAGCAGCCAGCCCATGAGGAGCCCCTACAATGAGCAGTTCTTC; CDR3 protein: CASSQPMRSPYNEQFF
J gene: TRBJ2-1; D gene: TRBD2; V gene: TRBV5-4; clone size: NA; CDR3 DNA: TGTGCCAGCAGCTTGAAGACTAGCGGCTACAATGAGCAGTTCTTC; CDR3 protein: CASSLKTSGYNEQFF
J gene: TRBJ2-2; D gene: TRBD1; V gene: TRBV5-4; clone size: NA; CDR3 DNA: TGTGCCAGCAGCTCCCAGCAGGGGGCGGCCGGGGAGCTGTTTTTT; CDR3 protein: CASSSQQGAAGELFF
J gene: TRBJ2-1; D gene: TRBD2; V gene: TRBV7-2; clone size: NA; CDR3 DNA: TGTGCCAGCAGCTTAGCTAGCGGGAGTTTGTATGAGCAGTTCTTC; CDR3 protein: CASSLASGSLYEQFF
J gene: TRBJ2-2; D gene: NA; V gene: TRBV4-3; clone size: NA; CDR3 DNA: TGCGCCAGCAGCCGTCTTGAGGTAAAGAACACCGGGGAGCTGTTTTTT; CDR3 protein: CASSRLEVKNTGELFF
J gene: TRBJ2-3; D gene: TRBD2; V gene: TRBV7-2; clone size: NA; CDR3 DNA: TGTGCCAGCACCTATATTAGCGGGAGGGGGAGCACAGATACGCAGTATTTT; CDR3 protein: CASTYISGRGSTDTQYF
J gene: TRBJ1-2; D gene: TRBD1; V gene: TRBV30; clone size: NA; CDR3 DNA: TGTGCCTGGCACCGGGACAGCTACTTAGCTAACTATGGCTACACCTTC; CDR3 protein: CAWHRDSYLANYGYTF
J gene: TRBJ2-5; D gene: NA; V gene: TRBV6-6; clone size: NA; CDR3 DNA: TGTGCCAGCAGTTATTTGGGGGCCCAGTACTTC; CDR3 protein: CASSYLGAQYF
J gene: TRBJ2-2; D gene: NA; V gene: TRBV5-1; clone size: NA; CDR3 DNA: TGCGCCAGCAGCTTGCGGCGAGCCTCGAACACCGGGGAGCTGTTTTTT; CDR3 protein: CASSLRRASNTGELFF
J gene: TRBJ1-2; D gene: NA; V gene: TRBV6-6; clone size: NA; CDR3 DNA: TGTGCCAGCAGCCTACTCAGGGATGGCTACACCTTC; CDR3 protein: CASSLLRDGYTF
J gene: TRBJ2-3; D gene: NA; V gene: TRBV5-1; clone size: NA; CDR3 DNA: TGCGCCAGCTCCTTCCCGGGACGGGTCACACGCACAGATACGCAGTATTTT; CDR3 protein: CASSFPGRVTRTDTQYF
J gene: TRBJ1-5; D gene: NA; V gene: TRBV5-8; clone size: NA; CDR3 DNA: TGTGCCAGCAGCGCGACCGGGTTGGAACCCCAGCATTTT; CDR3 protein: CASSATGLEPQHF
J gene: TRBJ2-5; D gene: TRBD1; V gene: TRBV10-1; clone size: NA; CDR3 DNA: TGCGCCAGCAGCCCCGGGACAGTGGGAGAGACCCAGTACTTC; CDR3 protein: CASSPGTVGETQYF
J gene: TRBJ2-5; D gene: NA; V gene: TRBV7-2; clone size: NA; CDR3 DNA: TGTGCCAGCAGGATCCGAGAGGAGACCCAGTACTTC; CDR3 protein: CASRIREETQYF
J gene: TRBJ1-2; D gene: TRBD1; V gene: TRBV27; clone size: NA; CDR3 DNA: TGTGCCAGCAGCCGGGACAGGGTGGGCTATGGCTACACCTTC; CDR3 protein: CASSRDRVGYGYTF
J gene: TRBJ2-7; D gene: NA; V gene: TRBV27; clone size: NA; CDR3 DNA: TGTGCCAGCAGTTTAGGGACCTGGGACGAGCAGTACTTC; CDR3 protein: CASSLGTWDEQYF
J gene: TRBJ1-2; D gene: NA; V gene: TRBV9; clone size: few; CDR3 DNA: TGTGCCAGCAGCGTAGGGTCCGGGAACTATGGCTACACCTTC; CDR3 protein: CASSVGSGNYGYTF
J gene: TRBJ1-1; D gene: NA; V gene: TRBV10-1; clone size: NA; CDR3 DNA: TGCGCCAGCAGTAAGGGCGCCGGGGAGGAAGCTTTCTTT; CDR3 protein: CASSKGAGEEAFF
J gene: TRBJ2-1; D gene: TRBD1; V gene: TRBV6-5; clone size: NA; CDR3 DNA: TGTGCCAGCAGTTACTCTTGGGGACAGGGGGTTGAGCAGTTCTTC; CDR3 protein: CASSYSWGQGVEQFF
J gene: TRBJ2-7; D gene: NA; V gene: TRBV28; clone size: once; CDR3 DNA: TGTGCCAGCACCTCTGGGGGAGTCCCCCACGAGCAGTACTTC; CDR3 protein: CASTSGGVPHEQYF
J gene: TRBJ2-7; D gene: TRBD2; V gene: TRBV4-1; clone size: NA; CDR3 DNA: TGCGCCAGCAGCCAAGGACTAGCGGCGACCTACGAGCAGTACTTC; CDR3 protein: CASSQGLAATYEQYF
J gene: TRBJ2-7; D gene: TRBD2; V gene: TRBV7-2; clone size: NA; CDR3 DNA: TGTGCCAGCAGCCCCGGTGGTAGCGGGAGGCCCCCCTACGAGCAGTACTTC; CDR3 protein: CASSPGGSGRPPYEQYF
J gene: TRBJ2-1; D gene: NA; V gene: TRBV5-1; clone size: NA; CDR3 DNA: TGCGCCCCCTATCGGGATGAGCAGTTCTTC; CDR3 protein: CAPYRDEQFF
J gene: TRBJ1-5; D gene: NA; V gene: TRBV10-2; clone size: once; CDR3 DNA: TGCGCCAGCAGTGCGGGGAGCAATCAGCCCCAGCATTTT; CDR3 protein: CASSAGSNQPQHF
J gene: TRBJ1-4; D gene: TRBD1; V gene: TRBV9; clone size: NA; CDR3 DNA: TGTGCCAGCAGCACCGGGACAGGGTTGGCAACTAATGAAAAACTGTTTTTT; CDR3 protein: CASSTGTGLATNEKLFF
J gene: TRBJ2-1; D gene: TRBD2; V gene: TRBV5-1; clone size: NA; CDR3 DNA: TGCGCCAGCAGCCTTATGACCGGGACTAGCGGTTACAATGAGCAGTTCTTC; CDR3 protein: CASSLMTGTSGYNEQFF
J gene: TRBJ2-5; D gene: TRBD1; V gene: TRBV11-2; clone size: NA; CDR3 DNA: TGTGCCAGCAGCTCGCCCTTACAGGGGCGGACCCAGTACTTC; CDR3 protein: CASSSPLQGRTQYF
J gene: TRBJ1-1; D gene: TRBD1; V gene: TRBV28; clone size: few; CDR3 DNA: TGTGCCAGCAGTCCTTACAGGGGCCCTCGTGGCACTGAAGCTTTCTTT; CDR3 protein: CASSPYRGPRGTEAFF
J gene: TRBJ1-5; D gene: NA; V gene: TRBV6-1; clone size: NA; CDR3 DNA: TGTGCCAGCAGTGTTCCAGGGGCAAATCAGCCCCAGCATTTT; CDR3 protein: CASSVPGANQPQHF
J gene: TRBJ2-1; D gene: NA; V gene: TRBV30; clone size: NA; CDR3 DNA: TGTGCCTGGAGGGGCCCGAACACTGAGCAGTTCTTC; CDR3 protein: CAWRGPNTEQFF
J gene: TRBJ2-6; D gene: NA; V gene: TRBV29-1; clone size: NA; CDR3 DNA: TGCAGCGTACCAGGGGTCTCTGGGGCCAACGTCCTGACTTTC; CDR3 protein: CSVPGVSGANVLTF
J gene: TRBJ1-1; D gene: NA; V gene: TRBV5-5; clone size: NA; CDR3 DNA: TGTGCCAGCAGCTTGTTCAGGGATGGAGGTACTGAAGCTTTCTTT; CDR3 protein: CASSLFRDGGTEAFF
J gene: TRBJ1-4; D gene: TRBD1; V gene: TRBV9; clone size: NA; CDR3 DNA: TGTGCCAGCAGCCCCCCCGGGACAGGGAATGAAAAACTGTTTTTT; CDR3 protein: CASSPPGTGNEKLFF
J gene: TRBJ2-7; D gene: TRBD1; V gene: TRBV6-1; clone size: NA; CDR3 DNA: TGTGCCAGCGGGACAGGATTTTACGAGCAGTACTTC; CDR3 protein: CASGTGFYEQYF
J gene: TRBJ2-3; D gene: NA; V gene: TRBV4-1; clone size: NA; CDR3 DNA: TGCGCCAGCAGCCAACGTGACAGGGCGGGGGCAGATACGCAGTATTTT; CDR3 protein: CASSQRDRAGADTQYF
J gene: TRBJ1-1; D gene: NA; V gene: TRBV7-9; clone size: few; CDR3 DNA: TGTGCCAGCAGCTTAATAGGAGGGTCAAACACTGAAGCTTTCTTT; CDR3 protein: CASSLIGGSNTEAFF
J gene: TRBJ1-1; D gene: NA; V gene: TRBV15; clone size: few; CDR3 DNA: TGTGCCACCAGCAGAGATCCGACAGTGAACACTGAAGCTTTCTTT; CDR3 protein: CATSRDPTVNTEAFF
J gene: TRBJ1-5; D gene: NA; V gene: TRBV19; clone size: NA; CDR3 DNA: TGTGCCAGTAGTATCAGGTCAGGCAATCAGCCCCAGCATTTT; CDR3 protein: CASSIRSGNQPQHF
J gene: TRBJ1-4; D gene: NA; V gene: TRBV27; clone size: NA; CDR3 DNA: TGTGCCAGCAGGCGGATAAGACAGACGGGAGAAAAACTGTTTTTT; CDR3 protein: CASRRIRQTGEKLFF
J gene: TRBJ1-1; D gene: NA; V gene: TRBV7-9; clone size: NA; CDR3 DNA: TGTGCCAGCAGCTTAGAGGAAATATCCTCGGGCGAAGCTTTCTTT; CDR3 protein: CASSLEEISSGEAFF
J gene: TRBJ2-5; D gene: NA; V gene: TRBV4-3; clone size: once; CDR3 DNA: TGCGCCAGCAGCCAAGGAGGGTCCCCCCCACAAGAGACCCAGTACTTC; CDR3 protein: CASSQGGSPPQETQYF
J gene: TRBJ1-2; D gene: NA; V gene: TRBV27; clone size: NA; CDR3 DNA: TGTGCCAGCAGTTATGGGTCTGGATATAACTATGGCTACACCTTC; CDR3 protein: CASSYGSGYNYGYTF
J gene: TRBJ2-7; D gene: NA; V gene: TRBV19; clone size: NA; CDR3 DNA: TGTGCCAGTAGTATAGGACTAGGGGCGCCCTACGAGCAGTACTTC; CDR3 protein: CASSIGLGAPYEQYF
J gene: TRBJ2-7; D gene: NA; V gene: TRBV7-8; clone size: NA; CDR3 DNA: TGTGCCAGCAGCCTGCGGGTGCGCTACGAGCAGTACTTC; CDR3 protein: CASSLRVRYEQYF
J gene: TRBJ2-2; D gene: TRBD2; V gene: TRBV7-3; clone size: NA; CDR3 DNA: TGTGCCAGCAGCCCACTAGCGGGAGGCGGGGAGCTGTTTTTT; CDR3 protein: CASSPLAGGGELFF
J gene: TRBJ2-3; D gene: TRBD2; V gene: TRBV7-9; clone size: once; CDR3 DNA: TGTGCCAGCAGCTTAGCGGGAGGGCCGGGTACGCAGTATTTT; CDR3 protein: CASSLAGGPGTQYF
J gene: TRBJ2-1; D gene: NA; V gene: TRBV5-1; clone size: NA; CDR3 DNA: TGCGCCAGCAGCTTTGGTGGGGGGCCGGAAGGGTACAATGAGCAGTTCTTC; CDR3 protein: CASSFGGGPEGYNEQFF